The following is a T cell receptor (beta chain) sequence with its context. This sample was taken from a study of blood T cell repertoires in COVID-19. Clones were read by immunoSEQ multiplex PCR, and TCRdb kept only the in-frame ones, dropping some. Among roughly 230,000 clones, around four fifths were seen once, and the ten largest hold over 9.5%. The CDR3 runs 13 residues. Deletions cut 6 bases from V and 3 bases from J, with 11 bases between. Sequencing was done on a sample of peripheral blood. This TCR derives from a woman of 80 years or more with COVID-19, enrolled during active disease. V usage is TRBV12-3 or TRBV12-4 and J usage is TRBJ1-2, with a weak D call TRBD1 (5 bases). CDR3 nucleotide sequence: TGTGCCAGCAGCACCCGGGGGGACTATGGCTACACCTTC. Its translation: CASSTRGDYGYTF.